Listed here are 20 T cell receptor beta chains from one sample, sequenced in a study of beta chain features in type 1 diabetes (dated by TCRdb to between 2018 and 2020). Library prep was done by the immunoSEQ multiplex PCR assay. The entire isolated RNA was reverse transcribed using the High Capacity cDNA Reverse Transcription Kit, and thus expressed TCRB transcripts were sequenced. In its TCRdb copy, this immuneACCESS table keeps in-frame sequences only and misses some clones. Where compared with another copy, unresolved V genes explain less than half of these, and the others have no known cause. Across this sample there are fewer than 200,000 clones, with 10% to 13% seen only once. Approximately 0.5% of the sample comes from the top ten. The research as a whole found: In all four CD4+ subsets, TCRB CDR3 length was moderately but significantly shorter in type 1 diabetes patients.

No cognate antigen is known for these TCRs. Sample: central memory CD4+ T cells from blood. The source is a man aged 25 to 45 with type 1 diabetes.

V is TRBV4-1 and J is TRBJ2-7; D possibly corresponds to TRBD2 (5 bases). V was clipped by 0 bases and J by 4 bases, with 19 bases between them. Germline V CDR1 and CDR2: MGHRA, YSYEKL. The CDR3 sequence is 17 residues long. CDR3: CASSQEPAWNPGYEQYF. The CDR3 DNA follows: TGCGCCAGCAGCCAAGAACCGGCTTGGAACCCGGGATACGAGCAGTACTTC.

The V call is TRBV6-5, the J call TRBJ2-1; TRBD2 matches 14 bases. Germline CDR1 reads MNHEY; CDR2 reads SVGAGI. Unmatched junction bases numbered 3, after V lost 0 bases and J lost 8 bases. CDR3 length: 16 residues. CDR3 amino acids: CASSYSGTSGSDEQFF. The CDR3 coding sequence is TGTGCCAGCAGTTACTCCGGGACTAGCGGGAGTGATGAGCAGTTCTTC.

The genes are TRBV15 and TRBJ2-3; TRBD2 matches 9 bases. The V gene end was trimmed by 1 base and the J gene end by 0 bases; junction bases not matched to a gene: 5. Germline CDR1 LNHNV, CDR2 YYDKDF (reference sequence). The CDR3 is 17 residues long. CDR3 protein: CATSRAVLAGSTDTQYF. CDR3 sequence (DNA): TGTGCCACCAGCAGAGCGGTCCTAGCGGGAAGCACAGATACGCAGTATTTT.

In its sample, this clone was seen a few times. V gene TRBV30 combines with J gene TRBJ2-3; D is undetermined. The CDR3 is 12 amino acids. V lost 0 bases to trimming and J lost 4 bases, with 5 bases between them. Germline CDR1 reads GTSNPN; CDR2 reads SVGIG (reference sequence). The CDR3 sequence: CAWSVQSDTQYF. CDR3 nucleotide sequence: TGTGCCTGGAGTGTACAATCAGATACGCAGTATTTT.

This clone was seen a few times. CDR3 amino acids: CASSQDVRTHSNQPQHF. The CDR3 bases are TGTGCCAGCAGCCAAGATGTTCGGACACATAGCAATCAGCCCCAGCATTTT. The chain combines TRBV4-2 with TRBJ1-5; D might be TRBD1 (5 bases). V shed 0 bases and J shed 0 bases, with 12 bases lying between them. This CDR3 is 17 amino acids long. Germline loops: CDR1 LGHNA, CDR2 YNFKEQ.

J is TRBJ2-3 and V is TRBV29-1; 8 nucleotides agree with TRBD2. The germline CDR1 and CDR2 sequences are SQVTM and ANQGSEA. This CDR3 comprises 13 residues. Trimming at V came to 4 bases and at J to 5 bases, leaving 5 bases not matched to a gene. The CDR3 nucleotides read TGCAGCGTTGTAGGGGGACTAGTAGATACGCAGTATTTT. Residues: CSVVGGLVDTQYF.

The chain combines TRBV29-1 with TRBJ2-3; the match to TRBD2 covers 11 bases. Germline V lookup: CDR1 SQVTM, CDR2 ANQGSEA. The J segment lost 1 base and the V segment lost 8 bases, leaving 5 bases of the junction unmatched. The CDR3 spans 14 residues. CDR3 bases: TGCAGCACGACGACTAGCGGGGGCACAGATACGCAGTATTTT. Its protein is CSTTTSGGTDTQYF.

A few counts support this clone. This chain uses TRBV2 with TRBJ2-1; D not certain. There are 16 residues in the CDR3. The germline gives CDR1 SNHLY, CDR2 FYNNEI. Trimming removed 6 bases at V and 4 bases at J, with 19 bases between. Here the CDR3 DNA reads TGTGCCAGCAGCCGTTTTCAGGATCCGACGTACAATGAGCAGTTCTTC. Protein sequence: CASSRFQDPTYNEQFF.

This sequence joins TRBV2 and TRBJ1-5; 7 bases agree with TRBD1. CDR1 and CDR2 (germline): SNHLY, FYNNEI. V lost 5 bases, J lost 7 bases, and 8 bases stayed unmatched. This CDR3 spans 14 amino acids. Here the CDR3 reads CASSPTGEWQPQHF. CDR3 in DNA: TGTGCCAGCAGTCCTACAGGGGAGTGGCAGCCCCAGCATTTT.

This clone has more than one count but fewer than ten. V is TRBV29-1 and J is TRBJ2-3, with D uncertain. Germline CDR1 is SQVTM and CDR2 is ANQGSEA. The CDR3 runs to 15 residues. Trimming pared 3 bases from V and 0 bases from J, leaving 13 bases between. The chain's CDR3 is CSVDRVGASTDTQYF. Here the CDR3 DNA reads TGCAGCGTTGATAGAGTAGGAGCTAGCACAGATACGCAGTATTTT.

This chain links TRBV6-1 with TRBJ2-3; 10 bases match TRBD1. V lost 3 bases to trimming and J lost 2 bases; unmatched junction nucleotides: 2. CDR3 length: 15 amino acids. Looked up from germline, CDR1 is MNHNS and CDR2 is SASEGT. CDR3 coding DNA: TGTGCCAGCAGTGACGGGACAGGGGACACAGATACGCAGTATTTT. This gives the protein CASSDGTGDTDTQYF.

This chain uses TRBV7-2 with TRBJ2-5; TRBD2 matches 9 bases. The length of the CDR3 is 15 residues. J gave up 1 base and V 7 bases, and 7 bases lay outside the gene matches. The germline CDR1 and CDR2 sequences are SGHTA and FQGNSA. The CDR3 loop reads CASTGRGGLQETQYF. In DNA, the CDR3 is TGTGCCAGCACAGGGCGGGGGGGCCTCCAAGAGACCCAGTACTTC.

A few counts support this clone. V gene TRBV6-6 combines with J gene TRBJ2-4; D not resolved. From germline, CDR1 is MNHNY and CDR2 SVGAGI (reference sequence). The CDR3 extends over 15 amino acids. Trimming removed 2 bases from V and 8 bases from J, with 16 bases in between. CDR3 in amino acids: CASSYPQRTADIQYF. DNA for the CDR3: TGTGCCAGCAGTTACCCTCAACGTACGGCGGACATTCAGTACTTC.

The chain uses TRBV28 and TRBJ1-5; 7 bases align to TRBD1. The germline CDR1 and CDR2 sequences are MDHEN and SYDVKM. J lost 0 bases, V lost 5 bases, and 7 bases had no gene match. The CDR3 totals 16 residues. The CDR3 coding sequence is TGTGCCAGCAGTCAAGGGGGCAGGGATAGCAATCAGCCCCAGCATTTT. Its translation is CASSQGGRDSNQPQHF. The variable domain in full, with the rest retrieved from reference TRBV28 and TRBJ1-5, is DVKVTQSSRYLVKRTGEKVFLECVQDMDHENMFWYRQDPGLGLRLIYFSYDVKMKEKGDIPEGYSVSREKKERFSLILESASTNQTSMYLCASSQGGRDSNQPQHFGDGTRLSIL.

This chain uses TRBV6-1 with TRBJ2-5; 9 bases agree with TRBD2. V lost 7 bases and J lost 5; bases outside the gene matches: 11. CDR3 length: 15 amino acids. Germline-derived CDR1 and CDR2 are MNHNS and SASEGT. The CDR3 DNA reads TGTGCCAGCACCGACCGTCGGACTAGCGCGGAGACCCAGTACTTC. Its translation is CASTDRRTSAETQYF.

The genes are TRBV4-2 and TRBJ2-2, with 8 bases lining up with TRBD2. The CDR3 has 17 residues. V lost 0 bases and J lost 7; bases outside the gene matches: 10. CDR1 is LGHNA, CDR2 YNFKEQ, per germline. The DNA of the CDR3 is TGTGCCAGCAGCCAAGATAGATCGGCTAGCGGGTTCGGGGAGCTGTTTTTT. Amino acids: CASSQDRSASGFGELFF.

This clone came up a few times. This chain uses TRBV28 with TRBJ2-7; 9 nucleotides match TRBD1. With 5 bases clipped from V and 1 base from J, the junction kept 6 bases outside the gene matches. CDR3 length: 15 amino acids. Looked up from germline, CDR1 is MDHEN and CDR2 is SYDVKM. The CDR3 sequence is CASSGGDRESYEQYF. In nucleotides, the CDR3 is TGTGCCAGCAGTGGAGGGGACAGGGAATCCTACGAGCAGTACTTC.

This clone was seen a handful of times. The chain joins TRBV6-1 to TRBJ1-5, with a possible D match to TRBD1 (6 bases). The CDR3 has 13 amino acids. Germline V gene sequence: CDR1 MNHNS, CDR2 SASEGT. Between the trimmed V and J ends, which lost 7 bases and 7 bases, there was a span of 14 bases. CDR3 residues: CASMSRGYQPQHF. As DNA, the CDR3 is TGTGCCAGCATGAGCAGGGGATACCAGCCCCAGCATTTT.

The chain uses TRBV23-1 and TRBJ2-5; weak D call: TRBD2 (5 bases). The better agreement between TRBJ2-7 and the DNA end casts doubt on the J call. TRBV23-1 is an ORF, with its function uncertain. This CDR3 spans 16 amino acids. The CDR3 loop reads CASRRISGPISYEQYF. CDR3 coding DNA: TGCGCCAGCAGACGGATAAGCGGCCCAATTAGCTACGAGCAGTACTTC.

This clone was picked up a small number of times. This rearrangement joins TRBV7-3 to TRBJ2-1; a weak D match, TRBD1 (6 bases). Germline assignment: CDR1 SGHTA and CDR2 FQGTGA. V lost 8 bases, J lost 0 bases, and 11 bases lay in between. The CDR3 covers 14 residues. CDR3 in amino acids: CASATGSSYNEQFF. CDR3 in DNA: TGTGCCAGCGCCACAGGGAGCTCCTACAATGAGCAGTTCTTC.